This T cell receptor (beta chain) was sequenced for a study of blood T cell repertoires in COVID-19. V was trimmed by 6 bases and J by 4 bases, leaving 12 bases between them. Germline V lookup: CDR1 MNHEY, CDR2 SVGAGI. This CDR3 spans 14 amino acids. As originally analysed: From reference gene primer amplification, estimates of nucleated cell counts were derived. Sequenced by immunoSEQ multiplex PCR; TCRdb stores in-frame clones only, minus some. D and trimming were read from the DNA, whereas the V and J calls and clone size are those reported in that table. The sample has approximately 200,000 clones; around 86% are singletons.

The receptor was isolated from a man aged 45-65 years with acute or convalescent COVID-19. The chain uses TRBV6-5 and TRBJ2-2, with a weak D call TRBD1 (5 bases). Sequenced sample: peripheral blood. The CDR3 region is CASRGEFPTGELFF. CDR3 nucleotides: TGTGCCAGCAGAGGGGAATTCCCCACCGGGGAGCTGTTTTTT.